This T cell receptor beta chain was identified in a study of T cells expressing NK-cell markers (dated by TCRdb to 2020 to 2021). Regarding the study in general: About eight donors provided sorted CD3+CD56+NKG2C+, CD3+CD56+NKG2C- and CD3+CD56-NKG2C+ T-cell subsets, whose TCR beta-chain repertoires were profiled. Of the eight sequenced donors, seven were found to be HCMV-seropositive and one was found to be HCMV-seronegative. Randomly selected healthy volunteers, three men and five women, were used as the eight sequenced donors. Illumina HiSeq 2000/2500, MiSeq or NextSeq was used to sequence libraries as 2 x 150 bp reads. Summary of the overall study and its limitations: It remained unclear whether the expanded NKG2C-expressing T cell clones were specific for HCMV antigens. Those dominant clonotypes were again the most abundant among CD3+CD56-NKG2C+ cells in a handful of donors, at roughly 28.3-65%. In six donors, the dominant CD3+CD56+NKG2C+ clonotypes ranked among the top 10 CD8+ clonotypes, making up roughly 1.0-7.5% of CD8+ T cells.

Sequencing used an Illumina HiSeq 2000. TCR beta cDNA libraries were made by 5'RACE template switching that added a universal primer site and unique molecular identifiers. cDNA synthesis was primed from the TCR beta constant segment, followed by two successive PCR amplification steps. The authors processed their data as follows. Reads were demultiplexed and grouped by UMI with MIGEC, and clonotypes were assembled and quantified with MiTCR. Only TCR cDNA sequences supported by at least two reads were kept to exclude erroneous sequences. Downstream repertoire analysis used the tcR package, and clonotypes were matched across fractions by CDR3 nucleotide sequence plus V segment. VDJmatch was used to annotate antigen specificity against VDJdb, with one amino acid substitution in CDR3 allowed. TCRdb reprocessed the public reads and reports one entry per CDR3 protein sequence, without DNA. The V and J calls follow TCRdb's processing rather than the paper's. The sample's own table lists 300,000 or so distinct CDR3 sequences. The biggest ten clones account for 4% to 5% of the sample.

HCMV-specific IgG was detected in serum with a commercial ELISA kit to determine HCMV serostatus. Peripheral blood mononuclear cells were isolated from blood by Ficoll density gradient centrifugation. Details on this clonotype: The antigen it recognizes is unknown.

CDR1 and CDR2 were assigned from the germline V gene (reference sequence) as DFQATT and SNEGSKA. The CDR3, from cysteine to phenylalanine, totals 14 residues. DNA was not recorded. The receptor comes from a woman aged 18-69 years in good health. Sequencing input: blood T cells: a sorted CD56 or NKG2C T cell subset, CD4+ or CD8+ T cells, or bulk PBMC T cells (not recorded which). Here the chain combines TRBV20-1 and TRBJ2-1; TCRdb returns TRBD2, unconfirmable since there is no DNA. CDR3 sequence: CSVPRASSYNEQFF.